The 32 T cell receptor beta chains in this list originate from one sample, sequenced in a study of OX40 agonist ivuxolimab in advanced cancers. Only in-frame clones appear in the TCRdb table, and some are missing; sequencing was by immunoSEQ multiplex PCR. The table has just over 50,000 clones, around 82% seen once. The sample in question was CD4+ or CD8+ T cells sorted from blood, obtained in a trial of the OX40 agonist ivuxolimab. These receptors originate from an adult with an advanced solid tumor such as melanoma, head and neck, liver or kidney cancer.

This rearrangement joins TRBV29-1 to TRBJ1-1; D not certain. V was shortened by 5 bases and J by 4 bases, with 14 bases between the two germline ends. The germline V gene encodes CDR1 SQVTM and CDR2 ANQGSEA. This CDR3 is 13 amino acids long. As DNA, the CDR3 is TGCAGCGTTCTCGGCGCGTCGGGCACTGAAGCTTTCTTT. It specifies CSVLGASGTEAFF.

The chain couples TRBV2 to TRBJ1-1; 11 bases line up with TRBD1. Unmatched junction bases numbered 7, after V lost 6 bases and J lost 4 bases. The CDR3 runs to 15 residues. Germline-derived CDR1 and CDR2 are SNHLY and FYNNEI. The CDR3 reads CASRAGTGGSTEAFF. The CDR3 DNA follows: TGTGCCAGCAGGGCCGGGACAGGGGGTAGCACTGAAGCTTTCTTT.

Here the CDR3 reads CASSHRLAGAVYQETQYF. CDR3 DNA sequence: TGTGCCAGCAGCCATCGACTAGCGGGGGCCGTATACCAAGAGACCCAGTACTTC. The V and J genes are TRBV13 and TRBJ2-5; 12 nucleotides line up with TRBD2. The V gene end was trimmed by 5 bases and the J gene end by 0 bases; junction bases not matched to a gene: 10. Germline V CDR1 and CDR2: PRHDT, FYEKMQ (reference sequence). This CDR3 is 18 amino acids long.

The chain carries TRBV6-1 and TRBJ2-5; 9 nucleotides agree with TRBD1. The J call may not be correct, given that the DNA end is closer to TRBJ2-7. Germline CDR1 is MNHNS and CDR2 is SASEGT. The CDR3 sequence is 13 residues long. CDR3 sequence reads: CAGKQGASYEQYF. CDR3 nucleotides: TGTGCCGGAAAACAGGGGGCATCCTACGAGCAGTACTTC.

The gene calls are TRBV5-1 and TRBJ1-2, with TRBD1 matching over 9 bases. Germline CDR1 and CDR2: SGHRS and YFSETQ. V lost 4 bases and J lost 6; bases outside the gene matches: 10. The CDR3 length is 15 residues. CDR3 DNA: TGCGCCAGCAGCCAATGGACAGGGGCGACGGATGGCTACACCTTC. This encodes CASSQWTGATDGYTF. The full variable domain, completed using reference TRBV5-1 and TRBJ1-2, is KAGVTQTPRYLIKTRGQQVTLSCSPISGHRSVSWYQQTPGQGLQFLFEYFSETQRNKGNFPGRFSGRQFSNSRSEMNVSTLELGDSALYLCASSQWTGATDGYTFGSGTRLTVV.

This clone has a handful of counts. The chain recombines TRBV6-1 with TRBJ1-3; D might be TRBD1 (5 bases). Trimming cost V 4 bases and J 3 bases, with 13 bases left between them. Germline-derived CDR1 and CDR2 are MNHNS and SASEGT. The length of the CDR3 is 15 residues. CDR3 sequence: CASSAGRGFGNTIYF. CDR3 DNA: TGTGCCAGCAGTGCCGGTCGGGGCTTTGGAAACACCATATATTTT.

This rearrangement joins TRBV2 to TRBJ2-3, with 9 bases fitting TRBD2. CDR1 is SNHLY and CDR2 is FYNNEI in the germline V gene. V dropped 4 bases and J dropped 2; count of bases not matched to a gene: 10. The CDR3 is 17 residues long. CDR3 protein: CASSVGGLAFFTDTQYF. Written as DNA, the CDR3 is TGTGCCAGCAGTGTAGGGGGACTAGCTTTTTTCACAGATACGCAGTATTTT. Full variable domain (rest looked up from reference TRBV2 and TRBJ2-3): EPEVTQTPSHQVTQMGQEVILRCVPISNHLYFYWYRQILGQKVEFLVSFYNNEISEKSEIFDDQFSVERPDGSNFTLKIRSTKLEDSAMYFCASSVGGLAFFTDTQYFGPGTRLTVL.

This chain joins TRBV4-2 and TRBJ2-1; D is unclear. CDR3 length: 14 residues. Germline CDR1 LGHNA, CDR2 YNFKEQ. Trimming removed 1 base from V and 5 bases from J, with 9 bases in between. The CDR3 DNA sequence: TGTGCCAGCAGCCAAGTCTTTGGAGACAATGAGCAGTTCTTC. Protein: CASSQVFGDNEQFF.

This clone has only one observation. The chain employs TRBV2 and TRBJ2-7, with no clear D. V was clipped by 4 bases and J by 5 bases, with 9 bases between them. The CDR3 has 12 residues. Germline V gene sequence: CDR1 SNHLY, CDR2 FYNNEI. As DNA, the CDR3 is TGTGCCAGCAGTGGGGATTTCCACGAGCAGTACTTC. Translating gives CASSGDFHEQYF.

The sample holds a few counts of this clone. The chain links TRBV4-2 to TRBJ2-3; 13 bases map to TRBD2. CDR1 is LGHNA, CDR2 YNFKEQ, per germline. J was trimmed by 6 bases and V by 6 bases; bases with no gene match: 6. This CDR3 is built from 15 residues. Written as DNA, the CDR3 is TGTGCCAGCAGGAGGACTAGCGGGGGAGAGGATACGCAGTATTTT. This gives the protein CASRRTSGGEDTQYF.

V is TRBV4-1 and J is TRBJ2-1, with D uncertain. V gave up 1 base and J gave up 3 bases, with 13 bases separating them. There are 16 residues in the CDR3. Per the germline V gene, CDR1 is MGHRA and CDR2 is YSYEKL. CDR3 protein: CASSQGGFLNYNEQFF. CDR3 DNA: TGCGCCAGCAGCCAAGGTGGGTTTCTTAACTACAATGAGCAGTTCTTC.

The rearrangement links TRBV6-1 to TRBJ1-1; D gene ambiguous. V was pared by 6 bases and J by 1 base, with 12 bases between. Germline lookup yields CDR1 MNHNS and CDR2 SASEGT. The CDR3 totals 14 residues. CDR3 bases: TGTGCCAGCAGGGACGGAATCGAGAACACTGAAGCTTTCTTT. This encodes CASRDGIENTEAFF.

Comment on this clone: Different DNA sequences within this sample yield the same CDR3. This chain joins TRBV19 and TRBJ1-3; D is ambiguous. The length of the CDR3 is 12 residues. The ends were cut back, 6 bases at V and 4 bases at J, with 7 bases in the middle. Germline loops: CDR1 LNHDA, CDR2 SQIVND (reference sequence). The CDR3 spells CASRSEGNTIYF. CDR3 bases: TGTGCCAGTAGGTCAGAAGGAAACACCATATATTTT.

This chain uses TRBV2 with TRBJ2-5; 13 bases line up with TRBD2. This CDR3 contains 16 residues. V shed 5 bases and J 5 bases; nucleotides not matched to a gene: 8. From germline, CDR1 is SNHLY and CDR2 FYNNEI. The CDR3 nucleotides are TGTGCCAGCAGTCCCCAACTAGCGGGGGGGCAGGAGACCCAGTACTTC. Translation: CASSPQLAGGQETQYF.

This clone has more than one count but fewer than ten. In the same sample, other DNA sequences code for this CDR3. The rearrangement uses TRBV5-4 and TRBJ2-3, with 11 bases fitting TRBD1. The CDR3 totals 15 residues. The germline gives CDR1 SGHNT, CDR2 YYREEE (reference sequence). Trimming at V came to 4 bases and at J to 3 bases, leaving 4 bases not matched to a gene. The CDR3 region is CASSPGDRGTDTQYF. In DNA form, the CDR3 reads TGTGCCAGCAGCCCTGGGGACAGGGGGACAGATACGCAGTATTTT.

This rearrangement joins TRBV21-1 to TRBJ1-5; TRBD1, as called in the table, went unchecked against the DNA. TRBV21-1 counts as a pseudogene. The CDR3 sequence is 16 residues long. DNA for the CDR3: TGTGCCAGCAGCAATAAGCAGGGACATAGCAATCAGCCCCAGCATTTT. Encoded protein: CASSNKQGHSNQPQHF.

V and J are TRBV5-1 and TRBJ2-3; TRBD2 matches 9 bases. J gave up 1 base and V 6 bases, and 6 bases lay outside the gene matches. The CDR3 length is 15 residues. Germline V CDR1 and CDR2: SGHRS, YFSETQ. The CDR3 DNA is TGCGCCAGCACCAATAGCGGGGGACGCACAGATACGCAGTATTTT. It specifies CASTNSGGRTDTQYF.

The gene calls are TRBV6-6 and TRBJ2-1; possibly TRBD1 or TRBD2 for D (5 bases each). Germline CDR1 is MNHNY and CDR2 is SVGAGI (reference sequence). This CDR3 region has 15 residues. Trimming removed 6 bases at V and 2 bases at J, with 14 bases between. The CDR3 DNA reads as TGTGCCAGCAGCCGTGCCGGGACCACCTACAATGAGCAGTTCTTC. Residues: CASSRAGTTYNEQFF.

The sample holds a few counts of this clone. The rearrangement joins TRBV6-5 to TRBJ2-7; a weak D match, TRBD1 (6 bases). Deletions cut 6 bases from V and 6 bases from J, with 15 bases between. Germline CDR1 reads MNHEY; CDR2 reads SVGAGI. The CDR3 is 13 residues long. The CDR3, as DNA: TGTGCCAGCAGCCAAGTCACAGGGATCGAGCAGTACTTC. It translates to CASSQVTGIEQYF.

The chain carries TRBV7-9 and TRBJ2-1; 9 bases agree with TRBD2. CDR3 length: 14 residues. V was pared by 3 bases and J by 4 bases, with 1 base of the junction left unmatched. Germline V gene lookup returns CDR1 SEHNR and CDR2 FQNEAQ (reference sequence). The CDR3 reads CASSFLAGYNEQFF. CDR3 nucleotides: TGTGCCAGCAGCTTCCTAGCGGGGTACAATGAGCAGTTCTTC. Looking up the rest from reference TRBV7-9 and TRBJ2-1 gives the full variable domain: DTGVSQNPRHKITKRGQNVTFRCDPISEHNRLYWYRQTLGQGPEFLTYFQNEAQLEKSRLLSDRFSAERPKGSFSTLEIQRTEQGDSAMYLCASSFLAGYNEQFFGPGTRLTVL.

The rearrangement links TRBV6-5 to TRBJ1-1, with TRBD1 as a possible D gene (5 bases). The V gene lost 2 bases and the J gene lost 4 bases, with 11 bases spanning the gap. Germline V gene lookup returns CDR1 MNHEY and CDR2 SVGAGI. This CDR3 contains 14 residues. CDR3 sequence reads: CASSYTRDPTEAFF. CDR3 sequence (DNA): TGTGCCAGCAGTTACACCAGGGATCCCACTGAAGCTTTCTTT.

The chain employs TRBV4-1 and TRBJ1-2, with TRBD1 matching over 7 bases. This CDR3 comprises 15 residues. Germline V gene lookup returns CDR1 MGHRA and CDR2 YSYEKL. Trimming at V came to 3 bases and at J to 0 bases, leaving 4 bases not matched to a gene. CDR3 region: CASSHQQGTNYGYTF. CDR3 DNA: TGCGCCAGCAGCCATCAACAGGGGACTAACTATGGCTACACCTTC.

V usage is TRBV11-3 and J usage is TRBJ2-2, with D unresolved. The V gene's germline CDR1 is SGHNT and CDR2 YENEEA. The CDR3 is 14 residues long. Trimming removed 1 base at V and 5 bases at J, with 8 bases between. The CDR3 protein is CASSLGPTTGELFF. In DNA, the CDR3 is TGTGCCAGCAGCTTAGGTCCCACGACCGGGGAGCTGTTTTTT.

CDR3 sequence: CASSLVAGAEYEQYF. The CDR3 bases are TGCGCCAGCAGCTTGGTGGCAGGGGCCGAATACGAGCAGTACTTC. J is TRBJ2-7 and V is TRBV5-1, with a tentative D call TRBD1 (6 bases). Germline V gene lookup returns CDR1 SGHRS and CDR2 YFSETQ. This CDR3 is 15 amino acids long. V lost 0 bases, J lost 4 bases, and 14 bases lay in between. Supplemented by reference TRBV5-1 and TRBJ2-7, the full variable domain reads KAGVTQTPRYLIKTRGQQVTLSCSPISGHRSVSWYQQTPGQGLQFLFEYFSETQRNKGNFPGRFSGRQFSNSRSEMNVSTLELGDSALYLCASSLVAGAEYEQYFGPGTRLTVT.

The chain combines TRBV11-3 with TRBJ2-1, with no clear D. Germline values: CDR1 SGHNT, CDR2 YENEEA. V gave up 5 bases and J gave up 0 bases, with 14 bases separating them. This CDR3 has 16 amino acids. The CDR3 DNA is TGTGCCAGCAGCCGAGACGGGTTTAGCTCCTACAATGAGCAGTTCTTC. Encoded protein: CASSRDGFSSYNEQFF. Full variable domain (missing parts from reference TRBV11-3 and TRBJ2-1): EAGVVQSPRYKIIEKKQPVAFWCNPISGHNTLYWYLQNLGQGPELLIRYENEEAVDDSQLPKDRFSAERLKGVDSTLKIQPAELGDSAVYLCASSRDGFSSYNEQFFGPGTRLTVL.

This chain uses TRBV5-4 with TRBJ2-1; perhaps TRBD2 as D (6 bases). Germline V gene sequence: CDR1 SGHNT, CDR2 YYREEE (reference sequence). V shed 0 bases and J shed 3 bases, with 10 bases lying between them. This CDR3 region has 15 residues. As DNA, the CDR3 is TGTGCCAGCAGCTTGGTGACGGGGGTCTACAATGAGCAGTTCTTC. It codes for CASSLVTGVYNEQFF.

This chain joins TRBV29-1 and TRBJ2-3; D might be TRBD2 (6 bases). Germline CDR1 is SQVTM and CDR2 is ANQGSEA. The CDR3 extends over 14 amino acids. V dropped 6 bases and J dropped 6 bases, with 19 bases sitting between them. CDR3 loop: CSVGGTYPSDTQYF. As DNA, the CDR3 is TGCAGCGTGGGGGGTACATATCCCTCGGATACGCAGTATTTT.

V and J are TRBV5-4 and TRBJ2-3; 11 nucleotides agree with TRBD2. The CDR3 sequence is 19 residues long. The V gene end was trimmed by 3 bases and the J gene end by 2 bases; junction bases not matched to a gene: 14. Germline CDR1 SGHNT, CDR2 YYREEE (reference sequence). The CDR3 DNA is TGTGCCAGCAGCTCGGCTGGGGCTAGCGGGGGGCCGATCACAGATACGCAGTATTTT. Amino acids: CASSSAGASGGPITDTQYF. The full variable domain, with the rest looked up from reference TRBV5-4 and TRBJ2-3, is ETGVTQSPTHLIKTRGQQVTLRCSSQSGHNTVSWYQQALGQGPQFIFQYYREEENGRGNFPPRFSGLQFPNYSSELNVNALELDDSALYLCASSSAGASGGPITDTQYFGPGTRLTVL.

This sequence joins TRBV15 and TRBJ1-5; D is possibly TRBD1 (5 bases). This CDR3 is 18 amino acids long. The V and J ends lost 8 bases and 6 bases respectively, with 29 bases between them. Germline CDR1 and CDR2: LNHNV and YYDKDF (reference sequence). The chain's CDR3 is CATPPRSWTDSEGQPQHF. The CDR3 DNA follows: TGTGCCACCCCACCTAGATCCTGGACCGACAGTGAAGGTCAGCCCCAGCATTTT. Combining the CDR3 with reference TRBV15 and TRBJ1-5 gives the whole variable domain DAMVIQNPRYQVTQFGKPVTLSCSQTLNHNVMYWYQQKSSQAPKLLFHYYDKDFNNEADTPDNFQSRRPNTSFCFLDIRSPGLGDTAMYLCATPPRSWTDSEGQPQHFGDGTRLSIL.

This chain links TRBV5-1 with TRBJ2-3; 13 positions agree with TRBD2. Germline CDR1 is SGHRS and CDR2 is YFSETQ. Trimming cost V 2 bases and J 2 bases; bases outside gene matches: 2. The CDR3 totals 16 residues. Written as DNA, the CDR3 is TGCGCCAGCAGCTTCACTAGCGGGGGGGCCACAGATACGCAGTATTTT. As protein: CASSFTSGGATDTQYF. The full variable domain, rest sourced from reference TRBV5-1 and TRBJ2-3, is KAGVTQTPRYLIKTRGQQVTLSCSPISGHRSVSWYQQTPGQGLQFLFEYFSETQRNKGNFPGRFSGRQFSNSRSEMNVSTLELGDSALYLCASSFTSGGATDTQYFGPGTRLTVL.

The CDR3, as DNA: TGTGCCAGTAGTTCCCTAGCGGGTGTCTCCTACGAGCAGTACTTC. It encodes CASSSLAGVSYEQYF. The chain recombines TRBV19 with TRBJ2-7; 8 nucleotides align to TRBD2. Germline V gene lookup returns CDR1 LNHDA and CDR2 SQIVND (reference sequence). This CDR3 region has 15 residues. The ends lost 5 bases at V and 0 bases at J; junction bases unmatched: 6.

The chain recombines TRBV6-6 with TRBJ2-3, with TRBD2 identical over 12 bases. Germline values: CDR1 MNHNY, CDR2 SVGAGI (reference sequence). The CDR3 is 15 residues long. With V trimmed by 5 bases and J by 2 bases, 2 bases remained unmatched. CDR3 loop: CASSPSGGVTDTQYF. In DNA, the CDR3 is TGTGCCAGCAGTCCTAGCGGGGGGGTCACAGATACGCAGTATTTT.